This is a list of T cell receptor beta chains from one sample in a study of T cells in Graves' hyperthyroidism and ophthalmopathy. TCRdb re-called the multiplex PCR reads with MiXCR, one entry per CDR3 protein. This sample yields about 290,000 distinct CDR3 sequences, of which more than 15% are seen a single time; less than 70% belongs to the top ten. Material: blood. The source of these receptors is a woman aged 60 to 75 with Graves' ophthalmopathy. Each CDR3 is given without its conserved first and last residue. Fields, in order: J gene, V gene, clone size, D gene, CDR3 protein. A D gene is named only where the DNA matches it firmly. A row's size may be missing; if present it is once, few, many or a size class.

>TRBJ1-3|TRBV7-2|.|.
ASSFRGAAGNTIY
>TRBJ2-1|TRBV9|.|TRBD1
ASSGQQGANNEQF
>TRBJ2-7|TRBV19|few|.
ASSPRDGAPEQY
>TRBJ2-2|TRBV12-3/TRBV12-4|few|.
ASSFGLVKGELF
>TRBJ2-6|TRBV3-1|.|.
ASSQSTSGANVLT
>TRBJ2-1|TRBV29-1|few|TRBD1
SVGQGRATEQF
>TRBJ2-3|TRBV24-1|many|.
ATSDPTALTDTQY
>TRBJ2-2|TRBV6-1|few|TRBD2
ASKGGLGLAGARNTGELF
>TRBJ1-2|TRBV29-1|few|TRBD1
SAGQNYGYT
>TRBJ1-4|TRBV5-1|many|.
ASSLQWGEKLF
>TRBJ1-1|TRBV5-5|many|.
ASIKNTEAF
>TRBJ1-1|TRBV12-3/TRBV12-4|many|.
ASSLGATEAF
>TRBJ1-6|TRBV2|many|.
ASNPASYNSPLH
>TRBJ2-3|TRBV24-1|.|.
ATSATSGADTDTQY
>TRBJ1-2|TRBV7-9|few|.
ASSSGQQYYGYT
>TRBJ2-5|TRBV7-8|many|.
ASSSSPKGETQY